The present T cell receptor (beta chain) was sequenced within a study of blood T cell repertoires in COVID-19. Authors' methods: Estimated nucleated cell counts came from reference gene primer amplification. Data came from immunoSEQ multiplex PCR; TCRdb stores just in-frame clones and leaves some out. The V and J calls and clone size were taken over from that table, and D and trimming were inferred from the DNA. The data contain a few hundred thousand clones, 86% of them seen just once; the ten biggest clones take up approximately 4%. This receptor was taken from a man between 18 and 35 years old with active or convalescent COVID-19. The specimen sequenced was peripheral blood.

In DNA form, the CDR3 reads TGTGCCAGCAGTTACTCATGGTCCGGGGACAATCAGCCCCAGCATTTT. Translated, it gives CASSYSWSGDNQPQHF. The chain has TRBV6-6 and TRBJ1-5, with unresolved D. The germline gives CDR1 MNHNY, CDR2 SVGAGI (reference sequence). V lost 0 bases and J lost 3, with 12 bases in between. The CDR3 spans 16 residues.